The 23 T cell receptor beta chains below all came from one sample that was sequenced in a study of PD-1 blockade in classical Hodgkin lymphoma. In every patient, relapse followed autologous stem cell transplantation, while exposure to brentuximab vedotin differed. The protocol was immunoSEQ multiplex PCR, while the TCRdb copy is restricted to in-frame clones and leaves out a portion. The sample consists of under 40,000 clones, 76% of them appearing once. The sample here was peripheral blood mononuclear cells (PBMCs), taken before the second cycle of nivolumab. These receptors came from a human donor with classical Hodgkin lymphoma.

The chain employs TRBV7-8 and TRBJ1-1; 11 bases match TRBD1. This CDR3 contains 14 residues. J was trimmed by 5 bases and V by 4 bases; bases with no gene match: 3. Germline CDR1 SGHVS, CDR2 FQNEAQ. The CDR3 region is CASSSGTGGTEAFF. The CDR3 region has the DNA TGTGCCAGCAGCTCCGGGACAGGGGGGACTGAAGCTTTCTTT.

The rearrangement joins TRBV7-2 to TRBJ2-1; D possibly matches TRBD1 or TRBD2 (5 bases each). The germline V gene encodes CDR1 SGHTA and CDR2 FQGNSA. Trimming pared 4 bases from V and 4 bases from J, leaving 14 bases between. The CDR3 has 15 amino acids. The CDR3 spells CASSSTGTYYNEQFF. DNA of the CDR3: TGTGCCAGCAGCTCAACCGGGACCTATTACAATGAGCAGTTCTTC.

The rearrangement joins TRBV25-1 to TRBJ1-1; maybe TRBD1 (5 bases). The V end was cut by 3 bases, the J end by 0 bases, with 11 bases between. CDR3 length equals 15 residues. Germline CDR1 reads MGHDK; CDR2 reads SYGVNS. The CDR3: CASSDSTEMNTEAFF. Here the CDR3 DNA reads TGTGCCAGCAGTGATTCGACAGAAATGAACACTGAAGCTTTCTTT.

The V call is TRBV5-1, the J call TRBJ2-7; either TRBD1 or TRBD2 may supply D (6 bases each). Germline values: CDR1 SGHRS, CDR2 YFSETQ. The CDR3 runs 15 residues. The V end lost 4 bases, the J end lost 7 bases, and 21 bases lay between the germline ends. The CDR3 here is CASSGGTGTSREQYF. CDR3 DNA sequence: TGCGCCAGCAGCGGCGGTACAGGGACTTCTAGGGAGCAGTACTTC. Full variable domain (remainder filled in from reference TRBV5-1 and TRBJ2-7): KAGVTQTPRYLIKTRGQQVTLSCSPISGHRSVSWYQQTPGQGLQFLFEYFSETQRNKGNFPGRFSGRQFSNSRSEMNVSTLELGDSALYLCASSGGTGTSREQYFGPGTRLTVT.

The chain carries TRBV18 and TRBJ1-2, with a weak D call TRBD1 (5 bases). The CDR3 length is 16 residues. CDR1 and CDR2 (germline): KGHSH, LQKENI. V was shortened by 2 bases and J by 4 bases, with 17 bases between the two germline ends. The CDR3 loop reads CASSPNPGTRGYGYTF. The DNA for the CDR3 is TGTGCCAGCTCACCAAATCCCGGGACTCGAGGCTATGGCTACACCTTC. The full variable domain, rest sourced from reference TRBV18 and TRBJ1-2, is NAGVMQNPRHLVRRRGQEARLRCSPMKGHSHVYWYRQLPEEGLKFMVYLQKENIIDESGMPKERFSAEFPKEGPSILRIQQVVRGDSAAYFCASSPNPGTRGYGYTFGSGTRLTVV.

The rearrangement uses TRBV5-4 and TRBJ1-2; D unclear. Germline V lookup: CDR1 SGHNT, CDR2 YYREEE (reference sequence). V was cut by 2 bases and J by 3 bases, with 14 bases left in between. The CDR3 runs to 15 residues. The CDR3 coding sequence is TGTGCCAGCAGCTTCCATTGGGCGCGGGACTATGGCTACACCTTC. Residues: CASSFHWARDYGYTF.

The chain recombines TRBV2 with TRBJ2-5; the match to TRBD1 covers 7 bases. This CDR3 spans 14 amino acids. Germline V gene lookup returns CDR1 SNHLY and CDR2 FYNNEI. J lost 8 bases, V lost 4 bases, and 10 bases had no gene match. The DNA of the CDR3 is TGTGCCAGCAGTGGCGACAGGGCCTGGGAAACCCAGTACTTC. This encodes CASSGDRAWETQYF.

The CDR3 is CASSPGTDTYEQYF. The CDR3 coding sequence is TGTGCCAGCTCACCCGGGACCGATACCTACGAGCAGTACTTC. The chain is built from TRBV18 and TRBJ2-7; TRBD1 or TRBD2 may be the D gene (5 bases each). Per germline, CDR1 KGHSH and CDR2 LQKENI. The CDR3 runs 14 residues. V shed 3 bases and J shed 2 bases, with 11 bases lying between them.

J is TRBJ1-5 and V is TRBV27; no clear D. CDR3 size: 13 residues. Germline lookup yields CDR1 MNHEY and CDR2 SMNVEV (reference sequence). The V gene lost 2 bases and the J gene lost 3 bases, with 5 bases spanning the gap. The CDR3 region is CASSLRINQPQHF. CDR3 DNA sequence: TGTGCCAGCAGTTTACGGATCAATCAGCCCCAGCATTTT.

The V and J genes are TRBV7-2 and TRBJ1-5; D not resolved. The CDR3 covers 15 residues. CDR1 is SGHTA, CDR2 FQGNSA, per germline. Trimming removed 1 base at V and 4 bases at J, with 11 bases between. The CDR3 DNA reads as TGTGCCAGCAGCTTAGAATCAGGATGGAATCAGCCCCAGCATTTT. This gives the protein CASSLESGWNQPQHF.

This clone was recorded only once. The CDR3: CASLTDYNEQFF. The CDR3 DNA follows: TGTGCCAGCCTGACAGATTACAATGAGCAGTTCTTC. The chain has TRBV19 and TRBJ2-1; tentative D call: TRBD1 (5 bases). The length of the CDR3 is 12 residues. Trimming left V 9 bases short and J 4 bases short, with 10 bases between. Germline V gene data show CDR1 as LNHDA and CDR2 as SQIVND (reference sequence).

The rearrangement uses TRBV5-4 and TRBJ1-1, with 11 bases lining up with TRBD1. CDR3 length equals 14 residues. J gave up 5 bases and V 4 bases, and 4 bases lay outside the gene matches. CDR1 and CDR2 from the germline V gene are SGHNT and YYREEE (reference sequence). The CDR3 DNA reads as TGTGCCAGCAGCCCGGACAGGGGGCGGACTGAAGCTTTCTTT. It is translated as CASSPDRGRTEAFF.

This sequence joins TRBV5-4 and TRBJ2-1, with 11 bases matching TRBD2. Germline V gene lookup returns CDR1 SGHNT and CDR2 YYREEE (reference sequence). This CDR3 has 16 amino acids. Trimming cost V 4 bases and J 2 bases; bases outside gene matches: 5. CDR3 sequence: CASSQQLAGAYNEQFF. In DNA, the CDR3 is TGTGCCAGCAGCCAACAACTAGCGGGGGCCTACAATGAGCAGTTCTTC. The full variable domain, with the rest looked up from reference TRBV5-4 and TRBJ2-1, is ETGVTQSPTHLIKTRGQQVTLRCSSQSGHNTVSWYQQALGQGPQFIFQYYREEENGRGNFPPRFSGLQFPNYSSELNVNALELDDSALYLCASSQQLAGAYNEQFFGPGTRLTVL.

This rearrangement joins TRBV19 to TRBJ1-2, with D uncertain. Trimming removed 5 bases at V and 0 bases at J, with 13 bases between. The CDR3 contains 15 residues. Germline CDR1 reads LNHDA; CDR2 reads SQIVND (reference sequence). CDR3 coding DNA: TGTGCCAGTAGTTTTGGACTGCTAGCTAACTATGGCTACACCTTC. Translation gives CASSFGLLANYGYTF.

The rearrangement links TRBV6-1 to TRBJ2-4; D might be TRBD1 (5 bases). Trimming stripped 5 bases from V and 8 bases from J, with 13 bases between. Germline V gives CDR1 MNHNS, CDR2 SASEGT. CDR3 length equals 13 residues. The CDR3 coding sequence is TGTGCCAGCAGTAGGATAGAAGGGGACATTCAGTACTTC. Its protein product is CASSRIEGDIQYF.

As regards this clone: A much larger clone differs from this one at a single base, so this may be a read error. The sample has other DNA sequences that encode this CDR3 too. The rearrangement links TRBV7-2 to TRBJ2-1, with 7 bases aligning to TRBD2. The CDR3 consists of 15 residues. V was pared by 5 bases and J by 6 bases, with 10 bases of the junction left unmatched. The V gene's germline CDR1 is SGHTA and CDR2 FQGNSA. This chain's CDR3 is CASSPGLAGVNEQFF. Here the CDR3 DNA reads TGTGCCAGCAGCCCGGGGCTGGCGGGGGTCAATGAGCAGTTCTTC. Full variable domain (outside the CDR3, taken from reference TRBV7-2 and TRBJ2-1): GAGVSQSPSNKVTEKGKDVELRCDPISGHTALYWYRQSLGQGLEFLIYFQGNSAPDKSGLPSDRFSAERTGGSVSTLTIQRTQQEDSAVYLCASSPGLAGVNEQFFGPGTRLTVL.

The chain employs TRBV6-6 and TRBJ2-1; TRBD2 matches 9 bases. The CDR3 runs to 15 residues. CDR1 and CDR2 (germline): MNHNY, SVGAGI (reference sequence). The J segment lost 6 bases and the V segment lost 2 bases, leaving 5 bases of the junction unmatched. CDR3 protein: CASSYTRGGSNEQFF. The CDR3 nucleotides read TGTGCCAGCAGTTACACGCGGGGGGGCTCCAATGAGCAGTTCTTC.

The rearrangement uses TRBV4-3 and TRBJ2-7, with TRBD1 as a possible D gene (5 bases). Trimming pared 0 bases from V and 2 bases from J, leaving 11 bases between. The germline V gene has CDR1 LGHNA and CDR2 YSLEER. This CDR3 has 15 residues. CDR3 coding DNA: TGCGCCAGCAGCCAAGATTCCACAGGAGCCTACGAGCAGTACTTC. This codes for CASSQDSTGAYEQYF.

This clone was found once. This chain joins TRBV6-4 and TRBJ2-1; TRBD2 aligns across 7 bases. This CDR3 is 13 amino acids long. Germline V gene sequence: CDR1 MRHNA, CDR2 SNTAGT. The ends lost 5 bases at V and 9 bases at J; junction bases unmatched: 7. The CDR3 region has the DNA TGTGCCAGCAGTCCCCGGGGGGAAGGTGAGCAGTTCTTC. Translating it yields CASSPRGEGEQFF.

The table lists this clone with a few counts. J is TRBJ1-4 and V is TRBV27, with unresolved D. Trimming shortened V by 0 bases and J by 5 bases, and 7 bases separated the two germline ends. Germline values: CDR1 MNHEY, CDR2 SMNVEV (reference sequence). The CDR3 length is 14 residues. Here the CDR3 reads CASSLSGQNEKLFF. The CDR3 DNA reads TGTGCCAGCAGTTTATCAGGCCAGAATGAAAAACTGTTTTTT.

This clone was observed a single time. This rearrangement joins TRBV10-3 to TRBJ2-2; a possible D gene is TRBD2 (7 bases). Germline loops: CDR1 ENHRY, CDR2 SYGVKD. CDR3 length: 15 residues. V was trimmed by 5 bases and J by 3 bases, leaving 13 bases between them. In DNA, the CDR3 is TGTGCCATCAGTCGCGGGGGCCTGGACACCGGGGAGCTGTTTTTT. Its protein product is CAISRGGLDTGELFF.

The chain employs TRBV7-2 and TRBJ1-1; TRBD1 might be the D (5 bases). CDR3 length: 14 residues. Germline values: CDR1 SGHTA, CDR2 FQGNSA. V lost 1 base, J lost 4 bases, and 10 bases lay in between. CDR3 bases: TGTGCCAGCAGCTTAGTCGTAGACAGCACTGAAGCTTTCTTT. This codes for CASSLVVDSTEAFF. The whole variable domain, filled in from reference TRBV7-2 and TRBJ1-1, reads GAGVSQSPSNKVTEKGKDVELRCDPISGHTALYWYRQSLGQGLEFLIYFQGNSAPDKSGLPSDRFSAERTGGSVSTLTIQRTQQEDSAVYLCASSLVVDSTEAFFGQGTRLTVV.

This sequence joins TRBV4-3 and TRBJ2-5; D call uncertain. CDR1 and CDR2 (germline): LGHNA, YSLEER. The CDR3 has 14 amino acids. Deletions cut 0 bases from V and 11 bases from J, with 16 bases between. This CDR3 is CASSQDGGASRQYF. The CDR3 DNA reads TGCGCCAGCAGCCAAGACGGCGGTGCCAGTCGGCAGTACTTC.